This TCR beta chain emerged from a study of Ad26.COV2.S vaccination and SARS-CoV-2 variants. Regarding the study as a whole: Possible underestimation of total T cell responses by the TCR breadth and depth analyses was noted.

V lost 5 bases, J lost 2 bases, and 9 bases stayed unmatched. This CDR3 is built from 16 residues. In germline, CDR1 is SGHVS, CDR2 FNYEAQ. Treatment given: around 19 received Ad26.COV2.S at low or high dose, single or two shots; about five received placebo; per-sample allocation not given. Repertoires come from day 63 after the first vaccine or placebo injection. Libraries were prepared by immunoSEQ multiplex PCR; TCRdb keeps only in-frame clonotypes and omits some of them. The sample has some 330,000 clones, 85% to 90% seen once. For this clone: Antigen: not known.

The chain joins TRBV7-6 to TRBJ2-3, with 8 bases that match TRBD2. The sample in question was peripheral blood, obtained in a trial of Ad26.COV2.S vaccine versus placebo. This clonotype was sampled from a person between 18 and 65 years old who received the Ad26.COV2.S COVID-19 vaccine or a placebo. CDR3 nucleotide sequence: TGTGCCAGCAGCCTGCGGCAGCGGGGGATCACAGATACGCAGTATTTT. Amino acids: CASSLRQRGITDTQYF.